The rows below give T cell receptor beta chains drawn from one sample of a study of cytomegalovirus exposure and HLA in healthy donors. Profiled with immunoSEQ multiplex PCR; TCRdb holds only in-frame clones, not every one. The sample includes 150,000 or so clones, more than 60% seen only once; the top ten take approximately 7%. Sequenced: PBMCs. Receptors were obtained from a woman aged 40 to 50 in good health and CMV-seropositive. The conserved cysteine and the conserved F or W are not part of the CDR3 here. Each record gives: V gene, J gene, CDR3 protein.

>TRBV5-1|TRBJ2-2
ASSLVESKTGELF
>TRBV28|TRBJ1-1
ASSSVSVNTEAF
>TRBV7-6|TRBJ2-5
ASSSRGLAGTQY
>TRBV6-6|TRBJ1-1
ASSQGDRGFDEAF
>TRBV9|TRBJ1-1
ASSVSPDRNTEAF
>TRBV9|TRBJ2-5
ASSVGLAGVRETQY
>TRBV12-5|TRBJ2-6
ASGLDATGANVLT
>TRBV4-1|TRBJ2-3
ASSQDAGQGAWYTQY
>TRBV7-2|TRBJ1-2
ASSLGGWGYT
>TRBV30|TRBJ1-2
AWSTTGWVDGYT
>TRBV28|TRBJ2-5
ATSRGETQY
>TRBV5-1|TRBJ2-2
ASSRQGPYTGELF
>TRBV11-2|TRBJ2-1
ASSLTTSYNEQF
>TRBV23-1|TRBJ1-3
ASRHPGQGILPGNTIY
>TRBV19|TRBJ1-2
ASSIQGAYSGYT
>TRBV6-4|TRBJ2-1
ASSNRESRSYNEQF
>TRBV6-5|TRBJ2-3
ASNPSGGGGDTQY
>TRBV5-1|TRBJ2-1
ASSLDPAGTGRNEQF
>TRBV2|TRBJ1-2
ASRSDREGGYT
>TRBV6-6|TRBJ1-1
ASSEDRPEAF
>TRBV7-2|TRBJ2-1
ASSFGTSGYNEQF
>TRBV6-1|TRBJ1-5
ASSVTSGQPQH
>TRBV5-6|TRBJ2-1
ASSAYRPLSSYNEQF
>TRBV7-3|TRBJ1-2
ASSLRDGYGYT
>TRBV6-6|TRBJ1-2
ASSQDSYGYT
>TRBV10-3|TRBJ1-2
ATQSSGQGMGYT
>TRBV4-2|TRBJ1-1
ASSQERGREAS
>TRBV5-5|TRBJ1-2
ASSSPGTGHQ
>TRBV28|TRBJ2-2
ASSWGFTGELF
>TRBV19|TRBJ2-5
ASSTSGGSGGQTTQY
>TRBV25-1|TRBJ2-7
ASSSQGAASGSYEQY
>TRBV6-1|TRBJ1-2
ASRSGTGSSYGYT
>TRBV6-5|TRBJ1-6
ASRYRAADSPLH
>TRBV9|TRBJ2-3
ASSVSLAGGSTDTQY
>TRBV5-6|TRBJ2-3
ASSSDRTSSTDTQY
>TRBV28|TRBJ2-7
ASSFSENLLYEQY